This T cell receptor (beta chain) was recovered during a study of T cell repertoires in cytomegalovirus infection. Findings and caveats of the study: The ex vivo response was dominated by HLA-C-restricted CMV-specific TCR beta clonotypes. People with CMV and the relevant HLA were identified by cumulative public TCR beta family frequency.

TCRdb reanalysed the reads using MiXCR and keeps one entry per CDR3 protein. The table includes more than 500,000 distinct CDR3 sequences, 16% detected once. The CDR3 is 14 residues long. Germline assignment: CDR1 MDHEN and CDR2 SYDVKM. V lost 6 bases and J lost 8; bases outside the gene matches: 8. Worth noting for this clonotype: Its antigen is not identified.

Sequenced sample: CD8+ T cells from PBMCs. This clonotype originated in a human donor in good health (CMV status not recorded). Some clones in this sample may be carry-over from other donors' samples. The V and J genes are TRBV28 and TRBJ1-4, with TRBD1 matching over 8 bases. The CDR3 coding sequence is TGTGCCAGCAGCCCAGGACAGGGCGCCGAAAAACTGTTTTTT. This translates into CASSPGQGAEKLFF.